Each of the 23 T cell receptor beta chains below was sequenced from the same sample in a study of T cell changes during pregnancy in multiple sclerosis. TCRdb's copy holds only in-frame clones and misses some; the assay was immunoSEQ multiplex PCR. The sample shows 30,000 to 35,000 clones, less than 95% of them seen only once. Source: CD8+ T cells from peripheral blood mononuclear cells, taken in the first trimester of pregnancy. The receptors stem from a female donor with multiple sclerosis, enrolled in a pregnancy study.

This chain links TRBV4-1 with TRBJ1-6; 11 bases map to TRBD1. CDR3 length equals 16 residues. V trimming: 2 bases; J trimming: 9 bases; junction bases outside the gene matches: 6. Looked up from germline, CDR1 is MGHRA and CDR2 is YSYEKL. The CDR3 protein is CASSQTRDRGTSPLHF. As DNA, the CDR3 is TGCGCCAGCAGCCAAACCCGGGACAGGGGGACTTCACCCCTCCACTTT.

This rearrangement joins TRBV5-1 to TRBJ2-3; unclear D gene. Germline values: CDR1 SGHRS, CDR2 YFSETQ. The CDR3 length is 15 residues. With 0 bases removed from V and 1 base from J, the gap between germline ends came to 9 bases. The CDR3 coding sequence is TGCGCCAGCAGCTTGGAATTTCAGGGCACAGATACGCAGTATTTT. Protein: CASSLEFQGTDTQYF.

This chain connects TRBV4-1 to TRBJ1-1; TRBD1 agrees at 9 bases. With 4 bases clipped from V and 0 bases from J, the junction kept 6 bases outside the gene matches. Germline V gives CDR1 MGHRA, CDR2 YSYEKL. This CDR3 comprises 16 residues. CDR3 in amino acids: CASSLGTGFMNTEAFF. CDR3 sequence (DNA): TGCGCCAGCAGCCTGGGGACAGGGTTCATGAACACTGAAGCTTTCTTT.

J is TRBJ1-5 and V is TRBV7-9; D perhaps matches TRBD1 (6 bases). Germline-derived CDR1 and CDR2 are SEHNR and FQNEAQ (reference sequence). The CDR3 is 13 residues long. Trimming removed 5 bases from V and 6 bases from J, with 11 bases in between. CDR3 sequence reads: CASSPGGGQPQHF. In nucleotides, the CDR3 is TGTGCCAGCAGCCCGGGAGGGGGTCAGCCCCAGCATTTT.

This clone was counted a few times. The genes are TRBV28 and TRBJ1-4, with a weak D call TRBD1 (5 bases). Trimming left V 2 bases short and J 17 bases short, with 12 bases between. The CDR3 has 11 residues. The germline CDR1 and CDR2 sequences are MDHEN and SYDVKM. CDR3 residues: CASSLGGRVFF. CDR3 coding DNA: TGTGCCAGCAGTTTAGGCGGCAGGGTATTTTTT.

The genes are TRBV7-9 and TRBJ1-2; D is ambiguous. V was shortened by 4 bases and J by 6 bases, with 15 bases between the two germline ends. The CDR3 is 14 amino acids. Germline loops: CDR1 SEHNR, CDR2 FQNEAQ (reference sequence). CDR3 nucleotides: TGTGCCAGCAGCTCCCCTCACTTAGTCGATGGCTACACCTTC. It yields the protein CASSSPHLVDGYTF.

J is TRBJ2-5 and V is TRBV6-5; TRBD1 matches at 9 bases. V shed 4 bases, J shed 3 bases, and the junction held 6 bases outside the gene matches. Per germline, CDR1 MNHEY and CDR2 SVGAGI. The CDR3 runs to 15 residues. This CDR3 reads CASSLMDRGEETQYF. CDR3 bases: TGTGCCAGCAGTTTGATGGACAGGGGAGAAGAGACCCAGTACTTC.

This chain uses TRBV14 with TRBJ2-7; TRBD2 aligns across 7 bases. Trimming removed 1 base from V and 2 bases from J; junction bases left unmatched: 8. The CDR3 runs 16 residues. Germline V gene data show CDR1 as SGHDN and CDR2 as FVKESK. The CDR3 DNA sequence: TGTGCCAGCAGCCAAGTTTCGGGGGGTCCGACCTACGAGCAGTACTTC. Residues: CASSQVSGGPTYEQYF. Full variable domain (remainder filled in from reference TRBV14 and TRBJ2-7): EAGVTQFPSHSVIEKGQTVTLRCDPISGHDNLYWYRRVMGKEIKFLLHFVKESKQDESGMPNNRFLAERTGGTYSTLKVQPAELEDSGVYFCASSQVSGGPTYEQYFGPGTRLTVT.

The rearrangement uses TRBV9 and TRBJ2-7; D not resolved. V was shortened by 6 bases and J by 6 bases, with 16 bases between the two germline ends. In germline, CDR1 is SGDLS, CDR2 YYNGEE. The CDR3 runs 13 residues. Written as DNA, the CDR3 is TGTGCCAGCACCCCAGGTCTGGGTGGCGAGCAGTACTTC. This encodes CASTPGLGGEQYF.

This clone was detected only once. The chain has TRBV19 and TRBJ2-7, with TRBD1 matching 10 bases. The CDR3 totals 16 residues. After removal of 0 bases from V and 3 bases from J, the junction contained 5 bases not matched to a gene. Germline-derived CDR1 and CDR2 are LNHDA and SQIVND (reference sequence). The CDR3: CASSIDGTGVNYEQYF. CDR3 nucleotide sequence: TGTGCCAGTAGTATAGACGGGACAGGGGTAAACTACGAGCAGTACTTC.

This clone was seen once. V and J are TRBV7-9 and TRBJ1-4, with 8 positions matching TRBD1. With V trimmed by 6 bases and J by 8 bases, 5 bases remained unmatched. CDR1 is SEHNR and CDR2 is FQNEAQ in the germline V gene (reference sequence). This CDR3 spans 13 amino acids. CDR3 sequence: CASSLTGEEKLFF. The CDR3 coding sequence is TGTGCCAGCAGTTTGACAGGGGAAGAAAAACTGTTTTTT.

The rearrangement uses TRBV29-1 and TRBJ2-5; TRBD2 matches at 8 bases. J was trimmed by 14 bases and V by 0 bases; bases with no gene match: 20. CDR3 length: 16 residues. Germline V gives CDR1 SQVTM, CDR2 ANQGSEA. The CDR3 region has the DNA TGCAGCGTTGAAGATCCCGGGGGAACTAGCGGAATCCCGCAATACTTC. Translating it yields CSVEDPGGTSGIPQYF.

This clone was seen more than once but under ten times. V usage is TRBV4-1 and J usage is TRBJ2-7; 13 positions match TRBD2. V lost 1 base to trimming and J lost 3 bases; unmatched junction nucleotides: 15. This CDR3 region has 20 residues. The germline V gene encodes CDR1 MGHRA and CDR2 YSYEKL. The CDR3 sequence: CASSQVWPPGTSGINYEQYF. CDR3 coding DNA: TGCGCCAGCAGCCAAGTTTGGCCCCCCGGGACTAGCGGGATTAACTACGAGCAGTACTTC.

The chain uses TRBV27 and TRBJ2-2; possibly TRBD2 for D (6 bases). V dropped 4 bases and J dropped 3 bases, with 9 bases sitting between them. CDR3 length equals 14 residues. Germline V lookup: CDR1 MNHEY, CDR2 SMNVEV (reference sequence). CDR3 nucleotides: TGTGCCAGCAGTTCGGACTACTACACCGGGGAGCTGTTTTTT. Protein product: CASSSDYYTGELFF.

The chain couples TRBV10-3 to TRBJ2-7, with D tentatively TRBD1 (6 bases). The CDR3 has 16 residues. Germline lookup yields CDR1 ENHRY and CDR2 SYGVKD. The V gene lost 4 bases and the J gene lost 2 bases, with 18 bases spanning the gap. In nucleotides, the CDR3 is TGTGCCATCAGTGGGAGAATAGAGGACAGCCCCTACGAGCAGTACTTC. Its translation is CAISGRIEDSPYEQYF.

The sample holds one count of this clone. V gene TRBV10-2 combines with J gene TRBJ2-5; no clear D gene. The CDR3 runs 14 residues. Germline V lookup: CDR1 WSHSY, CDR2 SAAADI. The ends were cut back, 2 bases at V and 6 bases at J, with 13 bases in the middle. The CDR3 spells CASSERFQIKTQYF. CDR3 DNA sequence: TGCGCCAGCAGTGAGAGATTCCAGATAAAGACCCAGTACTTC.

In its sample, this clone was seen once. V usage is TRBV5-5 and J usage is TRBJ2-7, with a possible D match to TRBD1 (6 bases). The CDR3 covers 15 residues. Germline V lookup: CDR1 SGHKS, CDR2 YYEKEE (reference sequence). Trimming pared 4 bases from V and 2 bases from J, leaving 16 bases between. CDR3 loop: CASSPETGFAYEQYF. CDR3 DNA: TGTGCCAGCAGCCCAGAAACAGGGTTTGCCTACGAGCAGTACTTC.

This chain joins TRBV5-1 and TRBJ2-7; TRBD1 agrees at 11 bases. The CDR3 covers 14 residues. CDR1 SGHRS and CDR2 YFSETQ come from the germline V gene. The J segment lost 3 bases and the V segment lost 3 bases, leaving 2 bases of the junction unmatched. The chain's CDR3 is CASSWGTGGYEQYF. The CDR3 DNA is TGCGCCAGCAGCTGGGGGACAGGGGGCTACGAGCAGTACTTC.

The V gene is TRBV6-1, the J gene TRBJ2-7; TRBD1 matches at 8 bases. Trimming removed 5 bases from V and 1 base from J; junction bases left unmatched: 4. From germline, CDR1 is MNHNS and CDR2 SASEGT. The CDR3 is 14 residues long. Here the CDR3 reads CASSSRTGSYEQYF. CDR3 in DNA: TGTGCCAGCAGTTCCCGGACAGGGTCCTACGAGCAGTACTTC.

This chain joins TRBV4-2 and TRBJ2-7, with 8 bases matching TRBD1. This CDR3 has 12 amino acids. With 3 bases clipped from V and 6 bases from J, the junction kept 1 base outside the gene matches. CDR1 is LGHNA and CDR2 is YNFKEQ in the germline V gene. The chain's CDR3 is CASSHTGGEQYF. The CDR3 DNA follows: TGTGCCAGCAGCCATACAGGGGGCGAGCAGTACTTC.

The gene calls are TRBV7-9 and TRBJ2-1, with 7 bases aligning to TRBD2. V was clipped by 5 bases and J by 8 bases; unmatched bases: 12. Germline V gives CDR1 SEHNR, CDR2 FQNEAQ (reference sequence). This CDR3 region has 15 residues. The CDR3, as DNA: TGTGCCAGCAGCCCCCGAGCGGGGCCCGGGGATGAGCAGTTCTTC. Residues: CASSPRAGPGDEQFF.

The CDR3 region is CSVDSNYEQYF. Written as DNA, the CDR3 is TGCAGCGTTGACAGTAACTACGAGCAGTACTTC. The chain couples TRBV29-1 to TRBJ2-7; unclear D gene. V was shortened by 3 bases and J by 3 bases, with 6 bases between the two germline ends. Germline V CDR1 and CDR2: SQVTM, ANQGSEA. CDR3 length: 11 amino acids.

The chain uses TRBV30 and TRBJ2-3; D not resolved. CDR3 length: 12 residues. V was cut by 2 bases and J by 2 bases, with 5 bases left in between. CDR1 and CDR2 (germline): GTSNPN, SVGIG (reference sequence). The CDR3 sequence is CAWSFLTDTQYF. The CDR3 DNA reads TGTGCCTGGAGTTTCCTCACAGATACGCAGTATTTT. Using reference TRBV30 and TRBJ2-3 for the parts outside the CDR3, the full variable domain is SQTIHQWPATLVQPVGSPLSLECTVEGTSNPNLYWYRQAAGRGLQLLFYSVGIGQISSEVPQNLSASRPQDRQFILSSKKLLLSDSGFYLCAWSFLTDTQYFGPGTRLTVL.